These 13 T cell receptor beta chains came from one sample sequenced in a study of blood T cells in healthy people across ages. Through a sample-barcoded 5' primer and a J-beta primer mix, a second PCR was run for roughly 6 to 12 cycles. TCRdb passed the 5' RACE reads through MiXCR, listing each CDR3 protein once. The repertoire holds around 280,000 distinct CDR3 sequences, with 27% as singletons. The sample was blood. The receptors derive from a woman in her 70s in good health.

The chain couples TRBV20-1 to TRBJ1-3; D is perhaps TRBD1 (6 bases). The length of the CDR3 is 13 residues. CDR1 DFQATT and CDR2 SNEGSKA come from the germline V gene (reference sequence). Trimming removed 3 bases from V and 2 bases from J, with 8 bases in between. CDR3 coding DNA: TGCAGTGCTAGTGCAGGGGCTGGAAACACCATATATTTT. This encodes CSASAGAGNTIYF.

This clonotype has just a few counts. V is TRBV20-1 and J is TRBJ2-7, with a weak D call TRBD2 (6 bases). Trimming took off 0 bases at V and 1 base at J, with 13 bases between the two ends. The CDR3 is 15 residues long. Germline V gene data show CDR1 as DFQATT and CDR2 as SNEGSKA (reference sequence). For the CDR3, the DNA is TGCAGTGCTAGAGAGGGTGGCGGGAATTCCTACGAGCAGTACTTC. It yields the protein CSAREGGGNSYEQYF.

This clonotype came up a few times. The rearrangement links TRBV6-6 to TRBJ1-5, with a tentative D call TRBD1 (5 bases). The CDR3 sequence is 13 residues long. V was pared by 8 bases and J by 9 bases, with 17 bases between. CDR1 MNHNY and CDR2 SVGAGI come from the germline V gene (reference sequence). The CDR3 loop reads CASCIPGDRPQHF. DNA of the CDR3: TGTGCCAGCTGTATTCCGGGGGATCGGCCCCAGCATTTT.

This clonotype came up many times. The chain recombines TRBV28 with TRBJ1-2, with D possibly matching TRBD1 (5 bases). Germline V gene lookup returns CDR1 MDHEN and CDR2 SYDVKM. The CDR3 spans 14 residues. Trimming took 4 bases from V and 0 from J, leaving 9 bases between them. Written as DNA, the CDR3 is TGTGCCAGCAGTTCCACGGGGCCTAACTATGGCTACACCTTC. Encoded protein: CASSSTGPNYGYTF.

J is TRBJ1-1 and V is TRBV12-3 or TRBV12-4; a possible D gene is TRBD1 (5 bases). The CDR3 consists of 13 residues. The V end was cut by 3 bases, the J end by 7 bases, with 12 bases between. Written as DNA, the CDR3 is TGTGCCAGCAGTTTTCAGCAAGGGGTTGAAGCTTTCTTT. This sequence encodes CASSFQQGVEAFF.

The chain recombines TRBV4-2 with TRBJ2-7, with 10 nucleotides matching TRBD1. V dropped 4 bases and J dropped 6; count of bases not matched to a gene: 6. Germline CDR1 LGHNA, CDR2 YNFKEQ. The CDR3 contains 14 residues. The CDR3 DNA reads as TGTGCCAGCAGCCCCCGACAGGGGGCTGGCGAGCAGTACTTC. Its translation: CASSPRQGAGEQYF.

CDR3 protein: CASSFYTGKGETQYF. Written as DNA, the CDR3 is TGTGCCAGCAGTTTCTACACAGGGAAGGGAGAGACCCAGTACTTC. The J gene is TRBJ2-5, the V gene TRBV27, with D possibly being TRBD1 (6 bases). Germline CDR1 and CDR2: MNHEY and SMNVEV (reference sequence). There are 15 residues in the CDR3. The V end lost 3 bases, the J end lost 4 bases, and 15 bases lay between the germline ends.

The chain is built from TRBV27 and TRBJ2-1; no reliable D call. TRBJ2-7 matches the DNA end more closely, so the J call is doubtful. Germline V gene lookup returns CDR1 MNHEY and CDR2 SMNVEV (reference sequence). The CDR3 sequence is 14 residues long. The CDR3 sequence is CASSPRWSSYEQYF. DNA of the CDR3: TGTGCCAGCAGTCCACGTTGGAGCTCCTACGAGCAGTACTTC.

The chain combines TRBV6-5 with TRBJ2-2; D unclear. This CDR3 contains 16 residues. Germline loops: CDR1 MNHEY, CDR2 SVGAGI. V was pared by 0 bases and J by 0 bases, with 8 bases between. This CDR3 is CASSYSWSPNTGELFF. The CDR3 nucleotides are TGTGCCAGCAGTTACTCCTGGTCTCCGAACACCGGGGAGCTGTTTTTT.

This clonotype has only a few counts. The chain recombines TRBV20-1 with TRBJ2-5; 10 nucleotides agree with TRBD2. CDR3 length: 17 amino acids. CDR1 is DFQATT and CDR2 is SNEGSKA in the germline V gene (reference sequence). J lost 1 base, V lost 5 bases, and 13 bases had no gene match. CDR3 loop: CSAWRTSGKVFQETQYF. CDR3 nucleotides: TGCAGTGCTTGGCGAACTAGCGGGAAGGTTTTCCAAGAGACCCAGTACTTC.

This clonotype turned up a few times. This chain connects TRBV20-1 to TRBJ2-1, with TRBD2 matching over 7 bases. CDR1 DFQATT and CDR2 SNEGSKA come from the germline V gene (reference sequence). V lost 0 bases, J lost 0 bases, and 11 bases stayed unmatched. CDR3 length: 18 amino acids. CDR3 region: CSARDGAGLLSSYNEQFF. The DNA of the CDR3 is TGCAGTGCTAGAGACGGAGCGGGACTATTGAGCTCCTACAATGAGCAGTTCTTC.

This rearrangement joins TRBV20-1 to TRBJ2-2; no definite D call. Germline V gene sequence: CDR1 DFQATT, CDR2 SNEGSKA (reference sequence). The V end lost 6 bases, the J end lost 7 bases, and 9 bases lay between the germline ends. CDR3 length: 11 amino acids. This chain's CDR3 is CSATRGGELFF. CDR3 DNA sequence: TGCAGTGCAACCAGAGGCGGGGAGCTGTTTTTT.

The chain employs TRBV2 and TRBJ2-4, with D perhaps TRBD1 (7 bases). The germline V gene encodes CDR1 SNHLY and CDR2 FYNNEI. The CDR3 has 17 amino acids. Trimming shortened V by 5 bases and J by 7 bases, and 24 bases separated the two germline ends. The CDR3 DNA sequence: TGTGCCAGCAGTTTCAGGGGGGCCGGGTTGATAAGGAACATTCAGTACTTC. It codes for CASSFRGAGLIRNIQYF. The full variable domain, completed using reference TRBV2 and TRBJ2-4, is EPEVTQTPSHQVTQMGQEVILRCVPISNHLYFYWYRQILGQKVEFLVSFYNNEISEKSEIFDDQFSVERPDGSNFTLKIRSTKLEDSAMYFCASSFRGAGLIRNIQYFGAGTRLSVL.